The next 27 T cell receptor beta chains were all read from a single sample in a study of early T cells in non-severe SARS-CoV-2 infection. One entry per CDR3 protein, called by TCRdb with MiXCR from the 5' RACE reads. Among around 64,000 distinct CDR3 sequences listed, roughly 13% were seen once. The sequencing here drew on whole blood, taken at baseline. Receptors were obtained from an adult who was a healthcare worker with PCR-confirmed SARS-CoV-2 infection or an uninfected control (not recorded which).

This rearrangement joins TRBV27 to TRBJ2-7; D is perhaps TRBD2 (5 bases). Trimming stripped 2 bases from V and 2 bases from J, with 13 bases between. The CDR3 contains 15 residues. Looked up from germline, CDR1 is MNHEY and CDR2 is SMNVEV (reference sequence). The CDR3 loop reads CASSLKAVSAYEQYF. The CDR3 nucleotides are TGTGCCAGCAGTTTAAAAGCGGTCAGCGCCTACGAGCAGTACTTC.

A few counts support this clonotype. The chain is built from TRBV20-1 and TRBJ2-7, with D perhaps matching TRBD1 (6 bases). The germline V and J ends were trimmed by 7 bases and 2 bases, with 12 bases remaining between them. Germline V gene sequence: CDR1 DFQATT, CDR2 SNEGSKA (reference sequence). This CDR3 has 12 amino acids. The DNA for the CDR3 is TGCAGTGGGATGACAGGAGCCTACGAGCAGTACTTC. It specifies CSGMTGAYEQYF.

The rearrangement links TRBV10-3 to TRBJ2-5; tentative D call: TRBD2 (6 bases). Germline V gene sequence: CDR1 ENHRY, CDR2 SYGVKD. The CDR3 has 14 residues. Trimming took off 11 bases at V and 4 bases at J, with 20 bases between the two ends. CDR3 sequence (DNA): TGTGCCCCCTACGGGCCAGGGAGGTCAGAGACCCAGTACTTC. Translated: CAPYGPGRSETQYF.

This clonotype has only a few counts. The rearrangement links TRBV9 to TRBJ2-7, with a possible D match to TRBD1 (6 bases). Germline loops: CDR1 SGDLS, CDR2 YYNGEE. Between the trimmed V and J ends, which lost 4 bases and 5 bases, there was a span of 19 bases. This CDR3 comprises 15 residues. The CDR3 protein is CASSPGTGIYHEQYF. CDR3 DNA: TGTGCCAGCAGCCCAGGTACAGGGATTTACCACGAGCAGTACTTC.

A few counts support this clonotype. This chain uses TRBV5-5 with TRBJ2-1; 7 positions match TRBD2. The CDR3 consists of 14 residues. Looked up from germline, CDR1 is SGHKS and CDR2 is YYEKEE (reference sequence). After removal of 4 bases from V and 6 bases from J, the junction contained 7 bases not matched to a gene. The CDR3 here is CASSLRLAPNEQFF. CDR3 DNA sequence: TGTGCCAGCAGCCTTCGACTAGCTCCCAATGAGCAGTTCTTC.

V is TRBV29-1 and J is TRBJ2-2; no reliable D call. Germline lookup yields CDR1 SQVTM and CDR2 ANQGSEA. The CDR3 has 11 residues. The V end was cut by 4 bases, the J end by 0 bases, with 0 bases between. CDR3 DNA: TGCAGCGTTGCGAACACCGGGGAGCTGTTTTTT. Protein: CSVANTGELFF.

This clonotype was seen repeatedly, ten times or more. V usage is TRBV27 and J usage is TRBJ2-7; the D gene is possibly TRBD1 (5 bases). V gave up 3 bases and J gave up 4 bases, with 10 bases separating them. This CDR3 contains 13 residues. Germline V gene sequence: CDR1 MNHEY, CDR2 SMNVEV (reference sequence). The CDR3 nucleotides read TGTGCCAGCAGTTTGGGGCGGTTTTACGAGCAGTACTTC. Translation gives CASSLGRFYEQYF.

The table lists this clonotype with many counts. The chain couples TRBV19 to TRBJ1-5; 10 bases are a match to TRBD1. V gave up 5 bases and J gave up 3 bases; unmatched junction bases: 4. The germline V gene has CDR1 LNHDA and CDR2 SQIVND (reference sequence). The CDR3 loop spans 15 amino acids. In nucleotides, the CDR3 is TGTGCCAGTAGTCCAGACAGGGGGCTCAATCAGCCCCAGCATTTT. Amino acid sequence: CASSPDRGLNQPQHF.

This chain links TRBV27 with TRBJ2-6, with TRBD1 identical over 7 bases. CDR3 length: 18 amino acids. Germline V gives CDR1 MNHEY, CDR2 SMNVEV (reference sequence). With V trimmed by 4 bases and J by 0 bases, 9 bases remained unmatched. The CDR3 DNA sequence: TGTGCCAGCAGTTCCGACGGGACAGCGTTCTCTGGGGCCAACGTCCTGACTTTC. It codes for CASSSDGTAFSGANVLTF.

The chain links TRBV18 to TRBJ1-3; 7 bases match TRBD1. There are 14 residues in the CDR3. Germline V gives CDR1 KGHSH, CDR2 LQKENI. J was trimmed by 4 bases and V by 6 bases; bases with no gene match: 6. Here the CDR3 reads CASSEQGNGNTIYF. The CDR3 nucleotides read TGTGCCAGCTCCGAACAGGGGAACGGAAACACCATATATTTT. Supplemented by reference TRBV18 and TRBJ1-3, the full variable domain reads NAGVMQNPRHLVRRRGQEARLRCSPMKGHSHVYWYRQLPEEGLKFMVYLQKENIIDESGMPKERFSAEFPKEGPSILRIQQVVRGDSAAYFCASSEQGNGNTIYFGEGSWLTVV.

This clonotype came up a few times. J is TRBJ2-2 and V is TRBV12-3 or TRBV12-4, with D perhaps matching TRBD2 (6 bases). V was cut by 3 bases and J by 7 bases, with 9 bases left in between. The CDR3 is made up of 13 amino acids. CDR3 nucleotide sequence: TGTGCCAGCAGTTTTCGGGGGTACGGGGAGCTGTTTTTT. Protein: CASSFRGYGELFF.

V is TRBV14 and J is TRBJ2-3; D gene unclear. The CDR3 has 13 residues. Germline V CDR1 and CDR2: SGHDN, FVKESK. V lost 4 bases and J lost 3, with 8 bases in between. The CDR3 region is CASSPDRTDTQYF. The DNA of the CDR3 is TGTGCCAGCAGCCCGGACCGGACAGATACGCAGTATTTT.

In its sample, this clonotype was seen a few times. J is TRBJ2-1 and V is TRBV11-2, with D possibly matching TRBD1 (8 bases). Germline lookup yields CDR1 SGHAT and CDR2 FQNNGV. This CDR3 contains 17 residues. Trimming shortened V by 1 base and J by 4 bases, and 17 bases separated the two germline ends. The CDR3 DNA sequence: TGTGCCAGCAGCTTAGCGGGGGGACAGGTACTGTACAATGAGCAGTTCTTC. The encoded protein is CASSLAGGQVLYNEQFF. The full variable domain, completed using reference TRBV11-2 and TRBJ2-1, is EAGVAQSPRYKIIEKRQSVAFWCNPISGHATLYWYQQILGQGPKLLIQFQNNGVVDDSQLPKDRFSAERLKGVDSTLKIQPAKLEDSAVYLCASSLAGGQVLYNEQFFGPGTRLTVL.

This clonotype was counted a few times. J is TRBJ2-7 and V is TRBV20-1, with D possibly matching TRBD1 (5 bases). The CDR3 extends over 15 amino acids. Germline CDR1 reads DFQATT; CDR2 reads SNEGSKA (reference sequence). Deletions cut 0 bases from V and 6 bases from J, with 18 bases between. CDR3 sequence (DNA): TGCAGTGCTAGAGATCCCCAGGGTAAGACTTCCGAGCAGTACTTC. Its protein product is CSARDPQGKTSEQYF.

This clonotype was detected a few times. The chain carries TRBV5-6 and TRBJ2-7, with D possibly TRBD2 on 6 matching bases. The CDR3 runs 13 residues. Trimming cost V 4 bases and J 1 base, with 9 bases left between them. In germline, CDR1 is SGHDT, CDR2 YYEEEE. The CDR3 DNA sequence: TGTGCCAGCAGCAGGGAGGCTTCCTACGAGCAGTACTTC. This codes for CASSREASYEQYF.

This clonotype appeared many times. The V gene is TRBV25-1, the J gene TRBJ1-2; possible D gene TRBD1, 5 bases. The CDR3 is 11 amino acids. CDR1 is MGHDK, CDR2 SYGVNS, per germline. V was trimmed by 10 bases and J by 8 bases, leaving 14 bases between them. The CDR3 nucleotides are TGTGCCATCTGGTGGAAGGGGGGCTACACCTTC. This gives the protein CAIWWKGGYTF.

Only a few counts were recorded for this clonotype. The chain links TRBV7-2 to TRBJ2-1; maybe TRBD2 (5 bases). Germline V gene data show CDR1 as SGHTA and CDR2 as FQGNSA. The CDR3 runs to 16 residues. Trimming left V 6 bases short and J 10 bases short, with 25 bases between. For the CDR3, the DNA is TGTGCCAGCAGTTTTACGGGAAACACAATGAGCAAAGAGCAGTTCTTC. Translating it yields CASSFTGNTMSKEQFF. The complete variable domain, with remaining parts taken from reference TRBV7-2 and TRBJ2-1, reads GAGVSQSPSNKVTEKGKDVELRCDPISGHTALYWYRQSLGQGLEFLIYFQGNSAPDKSGLPSDRFSAERTGGSVSTLTIQRTQQEDSAVYLCASSFTGNTMSKEQFFGPGTRLTVL.

The sample holds many counts of this clonotype. The chain links TRBV6-1 to TRBJ2-2; perhaps TRBD1 as D (6 bases). The germline V and J ends were trimmed by 8 bases and 2 bases, with 12 bases remaining between them. The CDR3 is 14 amino acids. The germline gives CDR1 MNHNS, CDR2 SASEGT. The chain's CDR3 is CASGTSRNTGELFF. DNA for the CDR3: TGTGCCAGCGGGACAAGTAGAAACACCGGGGAGCTGTTTTTT.

This clonotype was detected only a few times. The chain is built from TRBV9 and TRBJ2-1, with no clear D. The V and J ends lost 0 bases and 5 bases respectively, with 12 bases between them. This CDR3 has 15 amino acids. Germline assignment: CDR1 SGDLS and CDR2 YYNGEE. As DNA, the CDR3 is TGTGCCAGCAGCGTAGGTCAAGGACGAAACAATGAGCAGTTCTTC. Translating it yields CASSVGQGRNNEQFF.

This clonotype was observed a few times. V gene TRBV5-1 combines with J gene TRBJ1-1; D remains ambiguous. V dropped 0 bases and J dropped 2 bases, with 8 bases sitting between them. The CDR3 has 14 residues. Looked up from germline, CDR1 is SGHRS and CDR2 is YFSETQ. CDR3: CASSLAGSNTEAFF. The CDR3 nucleotides read TGCGCCAGCAGCTTGGCCGGGAGTAACACTGAAGCTTTCTTT.

The chain is built from TRBV7-8 and TRBJ2-7; TRBD2 matches 9 bases. The germline V gene encodes CDR1 SGHVS and CDR2 FQNEAQ. The length of the CDR3 is 15 residues. Trimming at V came to 4 bases and at J to 3 bases, leaving 7 bases not matched to a gene. CDR3 DNA: TGTGCCAGCAGCTCTCAGCTTAGCGGGAGCTACGAGCAGTACTTC. This encodes CASSSQLSGSYEQYF.

The gene calls are TRBV7-2 and TRBJ2-3; D might be TRBD2 (5 bases). V gave up 5 bases and J gave up 2 bases, with 8 bases separating them. Germline CDR1 reads SGHTA; CDR2 reads FQGNSA. CDR3 length: 13 residues. CDR3 DNA sequence: TGTGCCAGCAGCCGGGGATACACAGATACGCAGTATTTT. This sequence encodes CASSRGYTDTQYF.

This clonotype was observed many times. This chain links TRBV2 with TRBJ2-3, with D perhaps being TRBD1 or TRBD2 (5 bases each). From germline, CDR1 is SNHLY and CDR2 FYNNEI. The CDR3 totals 19 residues. V dropped 8 bases and J dropped 6 bases, with 33 bases sitting between them. The CDR3 DNA sequence: TGTGCCAGCTCCCCCCGTCGGCCCCGGGGCTCCTCAAAACAGGATACGCAGTATTTT. It translates to CASSPRRPRGSSKQDTQYF.

Only a few counts were recorded for this clonotype. The chain employs TRBV15 and TRBJ1-4; no firm D call. In germline, CDR1 is LNHNV, CDR2 YYDKDF (reference sequence). Trimming pared 0 bases from V and 8 bases from J, leaving 7 bases between. This CDR3 contains 13 residues. CDR3 residues: CATSRDPREKLFF. The DNA for the CDR3 is TGTGCCACCAGCAGAGACCCCAGGGAAAAACTGTTTTTT.

This clonotype was detected a few times. The V and J genes are TRBV28 and TRBJ2-5; 8 nucleotides agree with TRBD2. Germline loops: CDR1 MDHEN, CDR2 SYDVKM. The CDR3 length is 14 residues. V dropped 6 bases and J dropped 13; count of bases not matched to a gene: 16. The chain's CDR3 is CASSSGGGRPVMYF. CDR3 bases: TGTGCCAGCAGCTCAGGAGGCGGGAGGCCCGTTATGTACTTC. The full variable domain, rest sourced from reference TRBV28 and TRBJ2-5, is DVKVTQSSRYLVKRTGEKVFLECVQDMDHENMFWYRQDPGLGLRLIYFSYDVKMKEKGDIPEGYSVSREKKERFSLILESASTNQTSMYLCASSSGGGRPVMYFGPGTRLLVL.

This chain uses TRBV10-3 with TRBJ2-7; D gene uncertain. This CDR3 region has 12 residues. Germline V lookup: CDR1 ENHRY, CDR2 SYGVKD. Deletions cut 0 bases from V and 4 bases from J, with 4 bases between. The CDR3 bases are TGTGCCATCAGTGAGTCCACTTACGAGCAGTACTTC. Amino acids: CAISESTYEQYF.

This CDR3 is CASSPPGLAEETQYF. In DNA form, the CDR3 reads TGTGCCAGCAGTCCCCCTGGACTAGCGGAAGAGACCCAGTACTTC. The rearrangement joins TRBV2 to TRBJ2-5, with 10 nucleotides matching TRBD2. Germline V gene lookup returns CDR1 SNHLY and CDR2 FYNNEI. V gave up 5 bases and J gave up 3 bases; unmatched junction bases: 6. CDR3 size: 15 residues. Full variable domain (rest looked up from reference TRBV2 and TRBJ2-5): EPEVTQTPSHQVTQMGQEVILRCVPISNHLYFYWYRQILGQKVEFLVSFYNNEISEKSEIFDDQFSVERPDGSNFTLKIRSTKLEDSAMYFCASSPPGLAEETQYFGPGTRLLVL.